This T cell receptor beta chain was recorded in a study of response to subunit inactivated influenza vaccine. Overall study findings and caveats: It was the authors' suggestion that each seasonal influenza vaccination recruits few new T cells.

Trimming shortened V by 4 bases and J by 3 bases, and 16 bases separated the two germline ends. Germline CDR1 is SGHDT and CDR2 is YYEEEE. The CDR3 is made up of 15 amino acids. In its sample, this clonotype was seen a few times. The antigen is not known. One entry per CDR3 protein, called by TCRdb with MiXCR from the RT-PCR reads. The sample includes around 190,000 distinct CDR3 sequences, around 9.2% of them seen just once. This specimen was non-naive T cells sorted from PBMCs, taken on the day of vaccination. This chain joins TRBV5-6 and TRBJ2-5; D is uncertain. The source of this sequence is a man aged 50-60 years who received an inactivated influenza vaccine. The CDR3 here is CASSVLRRDKETQYF. CDR3 bases: TGTGCCAGCAGCGTGCTAAGAAGGGATAAAGAGACCCAGTACTTC.